What follows are 20 T cell receptor beta chains derived from one specimen sequenced in a study of CD8 T cells in ankylosing spondylitis. Study results and caveats: Ankylosing spondylitis blood appeared to be characterized by a TCR beta motif of 8 or 9 highly homologous variants.

What these receptors recognize is not known. One entry per CDR3 protein results from TCRdb running MiXCR on the 5' RACE reads. The data show about 220,000 distinct CDR3 sequences, around 20% seen once. The sequenced sample consisted of blood, either unsorted or a sorted T cell fraction (not recorded which). The receptors come from a male donor with ankylosing spondylitis.

This clonotype was counted only a few times. Written as DNA, the CDR3 is TGCGCCAGCAGCCAAGATCCGGGACAGGGCTACGAGCAGTACTTC. Amino acids: CASSQDPGQGYEQYF. The chain joins TRBV4-1 to TRBJ2-7; 9 nucleotides align to TRBD1. Trimming cost V 0 bases and J 3 bases; bases outside gene matches: 3. From germline, CDR1 is MGHRA and CDR2 YSYEKL. The CDR3 totals 15 residues.

The J gene is TRBJ1-6, the V gene TRBV19, with D uncertain. Germline V CDR1 and CDR2: LNHDA, SQIVND (reference sequence). This CDR3 contains 10 residues. Trimming removed 8 bases from V and 8 bases from J, with 4 bases in between. The CDR3 here is CASGDSPLHF. The DNA of the CDR3 is TGTGCCAGTGGGGATTCACCCCTCCACTTT.

This clonotype was recorded a few times. The chain joins TRBV29-1 to TRBJ2-1, with TRBD1 identical over 9 bases. V dropped 4 bases and J dropped 8; count of bases not matched to a gene: 3. Germline CDR1 is SQVTM and CDR2 is ANQGSEA. The CDR3 length is 12 residues. The CDR3 DNA reads as TGCAGCGTTGGGGACAGGGCCTATGAGCAGTTCTTC. It specifies CSVGDRAYEQFF.

The table lists this clonotype with a few counts. The chain uses TRBV7-9 and TRBJ2-7; D gene uncertain. The V end was cut by 4 bases, the J end by 5 bases, with 12 bases between. Germline loops: CDR1 SEHNR, CDR2 FQNEAQ (reference sequence). This CDR3 contains 13 residues. CDR3 loop: CASSSSRSDEQYF. CDR3 bases: TGTGCCAGCAGCTCGTCTCGGTCGGACGAGCAGTACTTC.

Worth noting for this clonotype: A read error may produce the germline difference seen at one junction end. The chain is built from TRBV7-7 and TRBJ2-1, with TRBD2 identical over 7 bases. In germline, CDR1 is SSHAT, CDR2 FNYEAQ (reference sequence). The length of the CDR3 is 14 residues. CDR3 bases: TGTGCTAGCAGCTTGGGGAGGGGAAATAATGAGCAGTTCTTC. Its translation: CASSLGRGNNEQFF.

This clonotype was counted a few times. The V and J genes are TRBV11-2 and TRBJ2-5; tentative D call: TRBD2 (6 bases). The CDR3 runs to 14 residues. Germline assignment: CDR1 SGHAT and CDR2 FQNNGV. Deletions cut 5 bases from V and 2 bases from J, with 12 bases between. Here the CDR3 DNA reads TGTGCCAGCAGCGCCGAGGAGGGGCAAGAGACCCAGTACTTC. It encodes CASSAEEGQETQYF.

The rearrangement uses TRBV2 and TRBJ2-7, with TRBD2 identical over 8 bases. The germline CDR1 and CDR2 sequences are SNHLY and FYNNEI. Trimming took 6 bases from V and 2 from J; bases not matched to a gene: 9. The CDR3 consists of 15 residues. CDR3 bases: TGTGCCAGCAGCAGGGGAGCGGGGGTAACCTACGAGCAGTACTTC. Translation gives CASSRGAGVTYEQYF. Complete variable domain (other parts from reference TRBV2 and TRBJ2-7): EPEVTQTPSHQVTQMGQEVILRCVPISNHLYFYWYRQILGQKVEFLVSFYNNEISEKSEIFDDQFSVERPDGSNFTLKIRSTKLEDSAMYFCASSRGAGVTYEQYFGPGTRLTVT.

This chain connects TRBV4-2 to TRBJ2-7; 10 bases line up with TRBD2. V shed 1 base and J 2 bases; nucleotides not matched to a gene: 5. The CDR3 totals 16 residues. CDR1 LGHNA and CDR2 YNFKEQ come from the germline V gene. This chain's CDR3 is CASSQGPAGGTYEQYF. In DNA form, the CDR3 reads TGTGCCAGCAGCCAAGGCCCAGCGGGGGGGACCTACGAGCAGTACTTC.

The V gene is TRBV11-2, the J gene TRBJ2-3; D possibly corresponds to TRBD2 (6 bases). The CDR3 is 18 residues long. Germline CDR1 SGHAT, CDR2 FQNNGV. The V and J ends lost 4 bases and 0 bases respectively, with 20 bases between them. CDR3 loop: CASSSPGMGGASTDTQYF. CDR3 sequence (DNA): TGTGCCAGCAGCTCGCCCGGGATGGGCGGGGCTAGCACAGATACGCAGTATTTT.

This sequence joins TRBV20-1 and TRBJ1-1, with a possible D match to TRBD1 (5 bases). V was pared by 6 bases and J by 11 bases, with 13 bases between. Per the germline V gene, CDR1 is DFQATT and CDR2 is SNEGSKA (reference sequence). The length of the CDR3 is 10 residues. The CDR3 DNA follows: TGCAGTGCCAGGGAGGGTCCGGCTTTCTTT. This gives the protein CSAREGPAFF.

This clonotype came up a few times. The V call is TRBV7-9, the J call TRBJ2-7, with D maybe TRBD2 (5 bases). This CDR3 contains 13 residues. V dropped 3 bases and J dropped 5 bases, with 11 bases sitting between them. Per germline, CDR1 SEHNR and CDR2 FQNEAQ (reference sequence). CDR3 residues: CASSFPAGNEQYF. The CDR3 DNA reads TGTGCCAGCAGCTTTCCCGCGGGTAACGAGCAGTACTTC.

This clonotype was seen a few times. The J gene is TRBJ2-1, the V gene TRBV28; 7 positions match TRBD2. Germline CDR1 and CDR2: MDHEN and SYDVKM. The CDR3 runs 15 residues. V dropped 3 bases and J dropped 3; count of bases not matched to a gene: 5. CDR3 DNA sequence: TGTGCCAGCAGTTTTGAGCGGGGTGGCTACAATGAGCAGTTCTTC. The encoded protein is CASSFERGGYNEQFF.

This clonotype showed up just a few times. The chain recombines TRBV7-9 with TRBJ2-1; 10 bases fit TRBD1. The V gene's germline CDR1 is SEHNR and CDR2 FQNEAQ (reference sequence). V dropped 2 bases and J dropped 10; count of bases not matched to a gene: 8. The length of the CDR3 is 15 residues. Here the CDR3 reads CASSLSGQGVEEQFF. The DNA of the CDR3 is TGTGCCAGCAGCTTATCTGGACAGGGGGTTGAAGAGCAGTTCTTC.

This chain links TRBV12-5 with TRBJ2-2, with TRBD1 matching over 7 bases. CDR1 is LGHNT and CDR2 is FRNRAP in the germline V gene. The trim removed 0 bases at V and 4 bases at J, leaving 5 bases unmatched. CDR3 length: 16 residues. The CDR3 bases are TGTGCTAGTGGTTTGGTACAGACAGGGACCACCGGGGAGCTGTTTTTT. Its translation is CASGLVQTGTTGELFF.

There are a few counts of this clonotype. This rearrangement joins TRBV5-1 to TRBJ2-1; tentatively, D is TRBD2 (6 bases). Trimming removed 0 bases from V and 4 bases from J, with 14 bases in between. CDR1 SGHRS and CDR2 YFSETQ come from the germline V gene. The CDR3 has 16 residues. Here the CDR3 reads CASSLAASVAYNEQFF. The CDR3 DNA reads TGCGCCAGCAGCTTGGCGGCTAGCGTAGCATACAATGAGCAGTTCTTC.

The chain employs TRBV25-1 and TRBJ2-6, with D maybe TRBD2 (6 bases). V lost 6 bases, J lost 2 bases, and 8 bases lay in between. Germline assignment: CDR1 MGHDK and CDR2 SYGVNS. The CDR3 has 14 amino acids. The CDR3 region has the DNA TGTGCCAGCAGCGGGGGAACTGGGGCCAACGTCCTGACTTTC. Translated: CASSGGTGANVLTF.

This clonotype occurred a few times. This sequence joins TRBV12-3 or TRBV12-4 and TRBJ2-1; the D gene is possibly TRBD2 (6 bases). This CDR3 has 14 amino acids. Deletions cut 4 bases from V and 7 bases from J, with 14 bases between. The CDR3 protein is CASSSTGGLNEQFF. CDR3 DNA sequence: TGTGCCAGCAGTTCGACCGGGGGATTAAATGAGCAGTTCTTC.

This chain joins TRBV28 and TRBJ1-2; D is perhaps TRBD1 (5 bases). The CDR3 is 14 amino acids. Germline values: CDR1 MDHEN, CDR2 SYDVKM. Trimming took 10 bases from V and 8 from J, leaving 23 bases between them. CDR3 sequence: CATSYPDSAGGYTF. The CDR3 nucleotides read TGTGCCACTTCGTACCCCGACAGCGCCGGGGGCTACACCTTC.

This clonotype was seen a handful of times. Germline is not matched at one junction end, which may reflect a read error. This rearrangement joins TRBV12-3 or TRBV12-4 to TRBJ2-4; D unresolved. The CDR3 spans 14 residues. Here the CDR3 reads CASSLASTPGSYNF. As DNA, the CDR3 is TGTGCCAGCAGTTTAGCGAGCACCCCAGGCAGCTACAACTTC.

The chain uses TRBV9 and TRBJ2-7, with D unclear. V was clipped by 8 bases and J by 0 bases, with 12 bases between them. Germline V CDR1 and CDR2: SGDLS, YYNGEE. The CDR3 has 13 residues. DNA of the CDR3: TGTGCCAGGAAGAACCGCAGCTCCTACGAGCAGTACTTC. Its translation: CARKNRSSYEQYF.